This T cell receptor (beta chain) was sequenced in a study of T cell changes during pregnancy in multiple sclerosis. Germline V CDR1 and CDR2: SGHTA, FQGNSA. V was shortened by 6 bases and J by 7 bases, with 12 bases between the two germline ends. CDR3 length: 13 amino acids. Assay: immunoSEQ multiplex PCR; the TCRdb copy retains only in-frame clones and omits some. The sample has under 45,000 clones, approximately 96% seen once. The chain recombines TRBV7-2 with TRBJ2-2; D unclear. Sequencing was performed on peripheral blood, taken in the second trimester of pregnancy. The sequence derives from a female donor with multiple sclerosis, enrolled in a pregnancy study. In nucleotides, the CDR3 is TGTGCCAGCAGTCAAAATAGTGTCGGGGAGCTGTTTTTT. Its translation is CASSQNSVGELFF.